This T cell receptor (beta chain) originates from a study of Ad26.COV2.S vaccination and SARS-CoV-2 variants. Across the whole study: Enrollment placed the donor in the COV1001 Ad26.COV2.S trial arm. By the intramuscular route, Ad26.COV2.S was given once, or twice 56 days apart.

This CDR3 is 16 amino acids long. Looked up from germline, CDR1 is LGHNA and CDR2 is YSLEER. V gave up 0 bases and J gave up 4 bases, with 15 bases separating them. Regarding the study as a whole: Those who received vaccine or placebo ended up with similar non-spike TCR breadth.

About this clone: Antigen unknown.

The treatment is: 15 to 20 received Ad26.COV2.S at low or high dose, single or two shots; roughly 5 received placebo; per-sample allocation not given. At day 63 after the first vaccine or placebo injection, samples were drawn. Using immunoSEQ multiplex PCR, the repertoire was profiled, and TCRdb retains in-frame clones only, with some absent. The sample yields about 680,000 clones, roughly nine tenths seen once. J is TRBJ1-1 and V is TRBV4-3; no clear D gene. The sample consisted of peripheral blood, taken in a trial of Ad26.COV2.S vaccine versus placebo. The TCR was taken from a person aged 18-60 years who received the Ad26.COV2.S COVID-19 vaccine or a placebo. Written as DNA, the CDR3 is TGCGCCAGCAGCCAAGATCAAGACGTGCGGGGCACTGAAGCTTTCTTT. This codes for CASSQDQDVRGTEAFF.